The present TCR beta chain was sequenced within a study of T-cell reconstitution after alpha-beta-depleted transplantation in children (dated by TCRdb to 2016 to 2017). With respect to the entire study: Using TCR repertoire profiling, the study followed T-cell immune reconstitution in a quantitative way in children after TCRalphabeta/CD19-depleted allogeneic hematopoietic cell transplantation. What the authors observed across the whole study: The apparently early alphabetaT-cell count recovery about two months after transplant was reportedly dependent on only several hundred rapidly expanded clones derived from non-depleted graft cells. Hyperexpanded clone frequencies declined over subsequent months; after one year, T-cell counts and TCRbeta diversity were mostly attributed to newly produced T cells. In some patients, the high TCRbeta diversity seen at day 60 was put down to recipient T cells and intrathymic progenitors that had survived conditioning.

Including the terminal cysteine and phenylalanine, the CDR3 comprises 14 residues. Just CDR3 DNA is preserved here, 42 bases in frame from base 1. The germline ends are 16 bases apart after V is trimmed by 9 bases and J by 3 bases. This sample's treatment or condition label indicates: allogeneic hematopoietic cell transplantation with graft depleted of TCRalphabeta T cells and CD19 B cells. TCRalphabeta/CD19-depleted allogeneic hematopoietic cell grafts were given to the transplant recipients, all of whom were children. Worth noting for this clonotype: The antigen this receptor binds is unknown. No much larger clone exists at a distance of one base, and base qualities are not known.

Libraries were built with PCR. Sequencing used an Illumina HiSeq 2500. TCR libraries were prepared with molecular barcoding, using unique molecular identifiers to normalize TCRbeta repertoire quantification. TCRdb took the public reads, trimmed them with fastp at Q25, ran MiXCR for clone calling and kept in-frame beta chains. Entries are consolidated by CDR3 protein sequence, retaining the most common genes and DNA. For this sample the table gives about 980,000 distinct CDR3 sequences, of which about 29% were detected only once. The ten largest clones represent 25% to 35% of the sample. In this chain, TRBV12-3 or TRBV12-4 is recombined with TRBJ2-3, with TRBD1 as a weak D call on 7 bases. Sequences were derived from PBMCs, mostly from graft donor cells, sampled 360 days after TCRalphabeta/CD19-depleted stem cell transplant. The sequence was obtained from a boy in the first two years of life who had a stem cell transplant for SCID, so the T cells may come from the graft donor. The DNA sequence reads TGTGCCAGTTCCAGGGGGGTTAGGACAGATACGCAGTATTTT. Its amino acids are CASSRGVRTDTQYF.